What follows describes a single T cell receptor (beta chain). What this receptor recognizes is not known. Qualities for individual bases were not recorded, and no much larger clone is one base off. These data are taken from a study of T cell repertoires in cytomegalovirus infection (dated by TCRdb to between 2017 and 2020). Concerning the study at large: Recently identified HLA-C-restricted CMV epitopes, whose presentation resists viral immunomodulation, were targeted by peptide stimulations together with well-studied HLA-B-restricted epitopes. The HLA type of each donor mattered for the analysis, because public TCR beta signatures pointed to carriage of CMV infection along with the matching HLA type. Points the paper makes about the study in general: The ex vivo response was dominated by HLA-C-restricted CMV-specific TCR beta clonotypes, and the single most frequent clonotype in two of eight donors was supplied by these HLA-C-restricted clonotypes. Cumulative frequency of public TCR beta family members discriminated carriers of CMV infection plus the relevant HLA type in this cohort and an independent approximately 370-donor cohort.

This specimen's treatment or condition label, interpreted: in vitro stimulation with specific CMV peptide epitopes to enrich CMV-specific T cells. As encoded in the germline V gene, CDR1 is SGHDN while CDR2 is FVKESK. The CDR3 measures 12 amino acids from cysteine to phenylalanine. The DNA shown is the 36-base CDR3, in frame from base 1. V and J are truncated by 0 bases and 11 bases respectively, leaving an intervening sequence of 10 bases. Sequencing used an Illumina HiSeq 1500. TCRdb reran the public reads through fastp at Q25 and MiXCR, keeping productive beta chains. Rows are combined by CDR3 protein, so each entry shows the most common genes and DNA. For this sample there are hundreds of thousands of distinct CDR3 sequences; less than 40% appear just once. Roughly 13% of the sample is in the top ten clones.

The source was cultured CD8+ T cells from PBMCs, collected from culture after CMV antigen stimulation. The sequence was collected from a human donor in good health (CMV status not recorded). Some clones in this sample may be carry-over from other donors' samples. This chain joins TRBV14 to TRBJ1-1, with the D segment identity uncertain. Here the CDR3 is given as CASSQEVETAFF. Here is the DNA: TGTGCCAGCAGCCAAGAGGTTGAGACGGCTTTCTTT.